A selection of T cell receptor beta chains follows, all from one sample in a study of CXCR3-negative and CXCR3-positive naive CD8 T cells. From its re-call of the 5' RACE reads, TCRdb lists each CDR3 protein once, without DNA. The sample's table shows approximately 90,000 distinct CDR3 sequences. Input material: naive CXCR3+ CD8+ T cells from blood. The receptor source for this set is a human donor in good health. Some clones in this sample may be carry-over from other donors' samples. Each CDR3 is given with its conserved first and last residue. Each record gives: J gene, V gene, CDR3 protein.

j_gene: TRBJ1-1
v_gene: TRBV4-3
CDR3aa: CASSYGTVNTEAFF

j_gene: TRBJ2-7
v_gene: TRBV29-1
CDR3aa: CSVEGLKGELSYEQYF

j_gene: TRBJ1-5
v_gene: TRBV6-4
CDR3aa: CASSEGDSNQPQHF

j_gene: TRBJ2-3
v_gene: TRBV29-1
CDR3aa: CSVSGTVLDTQYF

j_gene: TRBJ2-2
v_gene: TRBV24-1
CDR3aa: CATSDSGELFF

j_gene: TRBJ1-6
v_gene: TRBV20-1
CDR3aa: CSARDPNSGYSPLHF

j_gene: TRBJ2-1
v_gene: TRBV12-3/TRBV12-4
CDR3aa: CASSSKAEQFF

j_gene: TRBJ2-6
v_gene: TRBV7-9
CDR3aa: CASSLPQAAGGFSGANVLTF

j_gene: TRBJ1-1
v_gene: TRBV12-3/TRBV12-4
CDR3aa: CASAMGYTEAFF

j_gene: TRBJ2-5
v_gene: TRBV12-3/TRBV12-4
CDR3aa: CASSPGTSGTQYF

j_gene: TRBJ2-3
v_gene: TRBV7-3
CDR3aa: CASSQSGSWTDTQYF

j_gene: TRBJ1-5
v_gene: TRBV28
CDR3aa: CASSYRDLSNQPQHF

j_gene: TRBJ2-2
v_gene: TRBV6-2/TRBV6-3
CDR3aa: CASTHPGTSNTGELFF

j_gene: TRBJ2-4
v_gene: TRBV20-1
CDR3aa: CSARDPLTGTGDIQYF

j_gene: TRBJ2-3
v_gene: TRBV4-3
CDR3aa: CASSTSYGEDTQYF

j_gene: TRBJ2-2
v_gene: TRBV4-1
CDR3aa: CASSQRLSTGELFF

j_gene: TRBJ2-7
v_gene: TRBV5-6
CDR3aa: CASSLMTGENYEQYF

j_gene: TRBJ2-1
v_gene: TRBV5-1
CDR3aa: CASSPSNRDNEQFF

j_gene: TRBJ2-2
v_gene: TRBV5-4
CDR3aa: CASSLVWGNTGELFF

j_gene: TRBJ2-3
v_gene: TRBV20-1
CDR3aa: CSARGFSRADTQYF

j_gene: TRBJ1-2
v_gene: TRBV3-1
CDR3aa: CASSQDGGVYHGYTF

j_gene: TRBJ2-2
v_gene: TRBV28
CDR3aa: CASSLRRTGGGGELFF

j_gene: TRBJ2-1
v_gene: TRBV15
CDR3aa: CATSRDSGGAYNEQFF

j_gene: TRBJ2-1
v_gene: TRBV29-1
CDR3aa: CSVEPGQVLNEQFF

j_gene: TRBJ2-1
v_gene: TRBV28
CDR3aa: CASSFSPGNNEQFF

j_gene: TRBJ1-1
v_gene: TRBV29-1
CDR3aa: CSVDPGGSTEAFF

j_gene: TRBJ2-5
v_gene: TRBV15
CDR3aa: CATSRDGPPQETQYF

j_gene: TRBJ2-5
v_gene: TRBV15
CDR3aa: CATSRSMWTEQETQYF

j_gene: TRBJ1-5
v_gene: TRBV12-3/TRBV12-4
CDR3aa: CASSGTGWQPQHF

j_gene: TRBJ2-5
v_gene: TRBV7-6
CDR3aa: CASSAEEHQETQYF

j_gene: TRBJ2-1
v_gene: TRBV7-6
CDR3aa: CASSYTSEAHNEQFF

j_gene: TRBJ2-3
v_gene: TRBV6-5
CDR3aa: CASIVGDTQYF

j_gene: TRBJ2-3
v_gene: TRBV6-2/TRBV6-3
CDR3aa: CASSLAGGTDTQYF

j_gene: TRBJ2-1
v_gene: TRBV7-9
CDR3aa: CASSFPGNEQFF

j_gene: TRBJ2-5
v_gene: TRBV2
CDR3aa: CASSATGSQETQYF

j_gene: TRBJ2-5
v_gene: TRBV28
CDR3aa: CASSPGQETQYF

j_gene: TRBJ1-6
v_gene: TRBV12-3/TRBV12-4
CDR3aa: CASSSDRSANSPLHF

j_gene: TRBJ2-2
v_gene: TRBV6-6
CDR3aa: CASSSGQGAGGELFF

j_gene: TRBJ2-7
v_gene: TRBV12-3/TRBV12-4
CDR3aa: CASSHQDAPYEQYF

j_gene: TRBJ1-2
v_gene: TRBV20-1
CDR3aa: CSARDGTGGIYGYTF

j_gene: TRBJ1-1
v_gene: TRBV19
CDR3aa: CASSTGQTLNTEAFF

j_gene: TRBJ2-1
v_gene: TRBV5-1
CDR3aa: CASSPSSPADSEQFF

j_gene: TRBJ2-7
v_gene: TRBV10-3
CDR3aa: CAISRGQGAYEQYF

j_gene: TRBJ2-7
v_gene: TRBV28
CDR3aa: CASTTTGGNEQYF

j_gene: TRBJ2-7
v_gene: TRBV23-1
CDR3aa: CASSPQDRGRYEQYF

j_gene: TRBJ1-5
v_gene: TRBV25-1
CDR3aa: CASSEGQLNQPQHF

j_gene: TRBJ2-2
v_gene: TRBV15
CDR3aa: CATSREPGGGELFF

j_gene: TRBJ2-6
v_gene: TRBV5-1
CDR3aa: CASSLRAGTPSGANVLTF

j_gene: TRBJ1-2
v_gene: TRBV12-3/TRBV12-4
CDR3aa: CASSSPDSSNYGYTF

j_gene: TRBJ2-7
v_gene: TRBV4-1
CDR3aa: CASSQESGSSYEQYF

j_gene: TRBJ1-2
v_gene: TRBV27
CDR3aa: CASSSSLTGGLGYTF

j_gene: TRBJ2-1
v_gene: TRBV29-1
CDR3aa: CSDKTQGREQFF

j_gene: TRBJ2-1
v_gene: TRBV6-2/TRBV6-3
CDR3aa: CASSYAPVSEQFF

j_gene: TRBJ1-1
v_gene: TRBV12-3/TRBV12-4
CDR3aa: CASSNPGTGGGDTEAFF

j_gene: TRBJ2-7
v_gene: TRBV23-1
CDR3aa: CASRQTICYEQYF

j_gene: TRBJ2-2
v_gene: TRBV7-9
CDR3aa: CASSLINPKLFF

j_gene: TRBJ2-2
v_gene: TRBV3-1
CDR3aa: CASSQPGQGYTGELFF

j_gene: TRBJ1-2
v_gene: TRBV15
CDR3aa: CATSRGSGGAYGYTF

j_gene: TRBJ2-1
v_gene: TRBV7-3
CDR3aa: CASSLGASGNNEQFF

j_gene: TRBJ2-1
v_gene: TRBV7-6
CDR3aa: CASSLGTSGGNNEQFF